This T cell receptor (beta chain) was retrieved from a study of blood T cell repertoires in COVID-19. The wider study: From T cells, B-cell-depleted T cells, or PBMCs came the material, which was cDNA or gDNA.

The protocol was immunoSEQ multiplex PCR, while the TCRdb copy is restricted to in-frame clones and leaves out a portion. The sample contains approximately 200,000 clones, 87% of which appear only once. Participant-given clinical history determined each cohort assignment. Two negative PCRs, clearance, or symptom resolution characterized the recovered Cohort 3 donors. This TCR derives from a man aged 25-40 years who had recovered from COVID-19. The sequenced material came from PBMCs or T cells enriched from blood (not recorded which).

CDR3 residues: CASSSIRGDHNSPLHF. For the CDR3, the DNA is TGTGCCAGCAGTTCCATAAGGGGTGACCATAATTCACCCCTCCACTTT. V gene TRBV6-5 combines with J gene TRBJ1-6, with D perhaps TRBD1 (5 bases). CDR3 length equals 16 residues. Germline V gene data show CDR1 as MNHEY and CDR2 as SVGAGI. V was trimmed by 4 bases and J by 5 bases, leaving 15 bases between them.